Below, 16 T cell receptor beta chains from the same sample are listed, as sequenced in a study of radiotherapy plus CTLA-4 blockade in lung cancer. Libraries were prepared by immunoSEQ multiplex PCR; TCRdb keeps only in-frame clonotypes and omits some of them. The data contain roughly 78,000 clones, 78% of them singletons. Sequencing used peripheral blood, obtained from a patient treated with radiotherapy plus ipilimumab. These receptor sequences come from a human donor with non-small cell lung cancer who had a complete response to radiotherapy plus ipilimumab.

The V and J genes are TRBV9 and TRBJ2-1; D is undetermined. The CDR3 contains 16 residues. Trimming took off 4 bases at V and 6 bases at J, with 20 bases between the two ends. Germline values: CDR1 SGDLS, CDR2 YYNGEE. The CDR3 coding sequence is TGTGCCAGCAGCCCACGATCCCCGAGTTTCGCCAATGAGCAGTTCTTC. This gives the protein CASSPRSPSFANEQFF.

In DNA, the CDR3 is TGTGCCAGCAGCCACGGGACAATTGGTGGTTCACCCCTCCACTTT. Translation: CASSHGTIGGSPLHF. The chain links TRBV7-2 to TRBJ1-6, with a possible D match to TRBD1 (6 bases). The CDR3 is 15 amino acids. V was pared by 5 bases and J by 9 bases, with 17 bases between. The germline CDR1 and CDR2 sequences are SGHTA and FQGNSA.

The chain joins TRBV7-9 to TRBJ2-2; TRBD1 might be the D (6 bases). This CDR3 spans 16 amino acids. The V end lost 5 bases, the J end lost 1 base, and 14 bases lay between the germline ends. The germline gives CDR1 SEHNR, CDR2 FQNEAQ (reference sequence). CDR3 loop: CASSPMIQGNTGELFF. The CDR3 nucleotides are TGTGCCAGCAGCCCCATGATACAGGGGAACACCGGGGAGCTGTTTTTT. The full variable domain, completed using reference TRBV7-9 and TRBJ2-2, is DTGVSQNPRHKITKRGQNVTFRCDPISEHNRLYWYRQTLGQGPEFLTYFQNEAQLEKSRLLSDRFSAERPKGSFSTLEIQRTEQGDSAMYLCASSPMIQGNTGELFFGEGSRLTVL.

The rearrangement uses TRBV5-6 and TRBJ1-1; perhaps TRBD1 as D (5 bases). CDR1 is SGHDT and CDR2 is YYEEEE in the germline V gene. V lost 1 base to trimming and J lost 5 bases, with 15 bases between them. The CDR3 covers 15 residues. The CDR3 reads CASSLLWVEGTEAFF. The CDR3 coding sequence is TGTGCCAGCAGCTTGTTGTGGGTAGAGGGGACTGAAGCTTTCTTT.

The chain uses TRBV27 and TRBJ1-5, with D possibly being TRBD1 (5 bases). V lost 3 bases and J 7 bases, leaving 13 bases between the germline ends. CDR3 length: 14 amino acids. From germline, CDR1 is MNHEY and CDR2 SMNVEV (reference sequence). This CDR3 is CASSFGGRQQPQHF. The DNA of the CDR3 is TGTGCCAGCAGTTTTGGGGGAAGGCAGCAGCCCCAGCATTTT.

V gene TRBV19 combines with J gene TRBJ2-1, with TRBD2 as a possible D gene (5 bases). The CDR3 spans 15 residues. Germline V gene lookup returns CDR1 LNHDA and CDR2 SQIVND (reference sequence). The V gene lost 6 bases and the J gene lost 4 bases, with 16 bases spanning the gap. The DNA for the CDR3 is TGTGCCAGTAGCCCTGGACTGGAGATTTACAATGAGCAGTTCTTC. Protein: CASSPGLEIYNEQFF.

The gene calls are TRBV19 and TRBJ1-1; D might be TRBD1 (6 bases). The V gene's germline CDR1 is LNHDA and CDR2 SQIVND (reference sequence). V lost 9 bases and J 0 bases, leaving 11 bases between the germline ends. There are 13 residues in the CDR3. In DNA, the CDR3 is TGTGCCAGCGGACAGTCAATGAACACTGAAGCTTTCTTT. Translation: CASGQSMNTEAFF. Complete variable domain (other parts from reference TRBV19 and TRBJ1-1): DGGITQSPKYLFRKEGQNVTLSCEQNLNHDAMYWYRQDPGQGLRLIYYSQIVNDFQKGDIAEGYSVSREKKESFPLTVTSAQKNPTAFYLCASGQSMNTEAFFGQGTRLTVV.

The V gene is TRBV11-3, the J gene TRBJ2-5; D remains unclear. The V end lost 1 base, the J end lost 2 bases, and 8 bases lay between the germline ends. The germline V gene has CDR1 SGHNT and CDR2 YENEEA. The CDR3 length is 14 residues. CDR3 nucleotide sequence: TGTGCCAGCAGCTTAGCGGAAGGTCAAGAGACCCAGTACTTC. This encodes CASSLAEGQETQYF.

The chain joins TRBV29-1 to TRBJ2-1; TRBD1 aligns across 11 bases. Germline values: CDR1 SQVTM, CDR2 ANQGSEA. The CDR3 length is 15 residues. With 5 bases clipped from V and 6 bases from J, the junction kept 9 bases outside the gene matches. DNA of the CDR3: TGCAGCGTTCATAACCGGGACAGGGGGGGCAATGAGCAGTTCTTC. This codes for CSVHNRDRGGNEQFF.

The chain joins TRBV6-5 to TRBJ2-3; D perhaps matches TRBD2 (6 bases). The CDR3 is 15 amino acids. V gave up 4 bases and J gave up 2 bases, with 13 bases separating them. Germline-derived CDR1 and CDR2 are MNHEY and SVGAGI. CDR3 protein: CASSSHGGDTDTQYF. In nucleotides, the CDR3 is TGTGCCAGCAGTTCACACGGGGGAGACACAGATACGCAGTATTTT.

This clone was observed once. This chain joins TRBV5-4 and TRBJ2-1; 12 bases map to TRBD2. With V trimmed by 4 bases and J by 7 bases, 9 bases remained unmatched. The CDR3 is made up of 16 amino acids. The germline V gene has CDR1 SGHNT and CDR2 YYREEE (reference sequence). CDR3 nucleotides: TGTGCCAGCAGCAATGGACTAGCGGGAAGGTATAATGAGCAGTTCTTC. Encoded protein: CASSNGLAGRYNEQFF.

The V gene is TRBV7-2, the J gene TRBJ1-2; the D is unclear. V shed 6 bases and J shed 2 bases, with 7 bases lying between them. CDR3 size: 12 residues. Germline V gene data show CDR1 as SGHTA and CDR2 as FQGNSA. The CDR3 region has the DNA TGTGCCAGCAGACTTGCGAACTATGGCTACACCTTC. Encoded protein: CASRLANYGYTF.

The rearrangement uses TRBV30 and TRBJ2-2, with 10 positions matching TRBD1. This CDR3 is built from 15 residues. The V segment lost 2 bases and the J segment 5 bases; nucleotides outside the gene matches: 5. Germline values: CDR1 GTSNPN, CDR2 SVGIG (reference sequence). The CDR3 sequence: CAWSPPGQGTGELFF. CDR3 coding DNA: TGTGCCTGGAGTCCCCCGGGACAGGGGACCGGGGAGCTGTTTTTT. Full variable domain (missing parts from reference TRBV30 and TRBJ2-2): SQTIHQWPATLVQPVGSPLSLECTVEGTSNPNLYWYRQAAGRGLQLLFYSVGIGQISSEVPQNLSASRPQDRQFILSSKKLLLSDSGFYLCAWSPPGQGTGELFFGEGSRLTVL.

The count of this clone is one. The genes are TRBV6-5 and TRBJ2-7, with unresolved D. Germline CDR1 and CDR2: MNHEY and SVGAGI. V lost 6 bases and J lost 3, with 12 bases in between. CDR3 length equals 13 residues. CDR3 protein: CASRSKNFYEQYV. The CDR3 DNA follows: TGTGCCAGCAGGTCCAAGAATTTCTACGAGCAGTACGTC.

The chain's CDR3 is CASSLLAFVQFF. Written as DNA, the CDR3 is TGTGCCAGCAGCTTACTGGCATTCGTGCAGTTCTTC. The J gene is TRBJ2-1, the V gene TRBV7-2, with D unclear. The V gene's germline CDR1 is SGHTA and CDR2 FQGNSA. V was trimmed by 2 bases and J by 12 bases, leaving 11 bases between them. CDR3 length equals 12 residues.

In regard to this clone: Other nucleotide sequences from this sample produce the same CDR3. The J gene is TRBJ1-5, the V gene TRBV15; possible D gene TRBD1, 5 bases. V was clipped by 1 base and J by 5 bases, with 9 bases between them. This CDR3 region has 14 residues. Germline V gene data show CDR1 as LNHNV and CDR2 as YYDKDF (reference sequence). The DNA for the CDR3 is TGTGCCACCAGCAGAGGAGGAGGGGATCAGCCCCAGCATTTT. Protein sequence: CATSRGGGDQPQHF.